This TCR beta chain is from a study of T cells after yellow fever vaccination. Turning to the study itself: With SMART-Seq v4 Ultra Low Input, the fractions containing low cell numbers were prepared. Findings and caveats of the study: The secondary response was weaker but peaked faster, day 5 versus 15. Post-booster repertoires again held most primary-vaccination clones (around 95% CD4, roughly 89% CD8).

This clonotype has ten or more counts. Its specificity is not known. The CDR3 totals 13 residues. CDR1 and CDR2 (germline): DFQATT, SNEGSKA (reference sequence). The germline V and J ends were trimmed by 6 bases and 6 bases, with 17 bases remaining between them. It was through 5'RACE template switching that TCR cDNA was made, with a universal primer site and UMIs added. TCRdb ran MiXCR on the 5' RACE reads and lists one entry per CDR3 protein. The table shows 100,000 to 150,000 distinct CDR3 sequences, with more than 6% occurring only once. The TCR was taken from a young man who received the YFV17D yellow fever vaccine. The rearrangement joins TRBV20-1 to TRBJ2-5; weak D call: TRBD1 (6 bases). Sample: CD4+ T cells sorted from PBMCs, taken 9 to 10 days after the first yellow fever vaccination. CDR3 coding DNA: TGCAGTGCCCAGGACAGTATGTCGAAGACCCAGTACTTC. Translating it yields CSAQDSMSKTQYF.